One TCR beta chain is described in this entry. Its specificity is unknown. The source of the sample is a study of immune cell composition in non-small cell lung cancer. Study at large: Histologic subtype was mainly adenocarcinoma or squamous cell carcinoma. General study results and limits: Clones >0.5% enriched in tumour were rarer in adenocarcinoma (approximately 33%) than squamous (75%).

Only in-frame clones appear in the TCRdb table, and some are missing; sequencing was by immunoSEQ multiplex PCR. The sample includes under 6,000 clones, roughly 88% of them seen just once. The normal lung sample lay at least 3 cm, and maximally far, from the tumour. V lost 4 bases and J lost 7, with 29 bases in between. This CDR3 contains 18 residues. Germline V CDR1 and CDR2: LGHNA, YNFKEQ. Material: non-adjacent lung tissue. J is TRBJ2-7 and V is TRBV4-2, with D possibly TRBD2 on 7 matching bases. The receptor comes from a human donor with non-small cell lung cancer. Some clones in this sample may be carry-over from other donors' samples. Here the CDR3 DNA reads TGTGCCAGCAGCCTAATATCCGGGGGCGGTACGTCGGGAGGTGAGCAGTACTTC. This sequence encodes CASSLISGGGTSGGEQYF.